A single T cell receptor beta chain is shown here with its context. Its specificity is not known. These data belong to a study of blood T cells in healthy people across ages. Study outcomes and limitations: Diversity estimates drawn from one million T cells were deemed underestimates.

A sample-barcoded 5' primer and a J-beta primer mix were used in a second PCR of about 6 to 12 cycles. MiXCR, applied by TCRdb to the 5' RACE reads, yields one record per CDR3 protein. The table lists approximately 790,000 distinct CDR3 sequences, 55% to 65% of them singletons. The CDR3 totals 15 residues. The germline V gene has CDR1 SQVTM and CDR2 ANQGSEA. Trimming shortened V by 1 base and J by 4 bases, and 17 bases separated the two germline ends. Sequencing was performed on blood. The chain carries TRBV29-1 and TRBJ2-7, with D perhaps TRBD2 (5 bases). The origin of this receptor is a man aged 30 to 39 in good health. In nucleotides, the CDR3 is TGCAGCGTTGAAGGGGGTTTAGGAGGTAGTTACGAGCAGTACTTC. Amino acid sequence: CSVEGGLGGSYEQYF.